This T cell receptor beta chain was retrieved from a study of cytomegalovirus exposure and HLA in healthy donors. Study-wide results and limits: Reportedly, cytomegalovirus status was diagnosed with high sensitivity and specificity. A highly shared variant cluster was judged a likely technical artifact.

The PCR ran on 60 Vbeta and 13 Jbeta primers. Data came from immunoSEQ multiplex PCR; TCRdb stores just in-frame clones and leaves some out. Counted here are about 150,000 clones, under 90% occurring once; the ten biggest clones make up almost 2.5%. Healthy individuals who donated bone marrow served as the donors. V was cut by 2 bases and J by 9 bases, with 11 bases left in between. This CDR3 spans 13 amino acids. Germline lookup yields CDR1 SGHVS and CDR2 FNYEAQ. In regard to this clone: As yet, its antigen is unknown.

Sequenced material: PBMCs. The gene calls are TRBV7-6 and TRBJ1-5, with unresolved D. The TCR originated in a boy between 2 and 15 years old in good health and CMV-seronegative. This CDR3 reads CASSLRQQTPQHF. The CDR3 region has the DNA TGTGCCAGCAGCTTAAGACAACAGACGCCCCAGCATTTT.